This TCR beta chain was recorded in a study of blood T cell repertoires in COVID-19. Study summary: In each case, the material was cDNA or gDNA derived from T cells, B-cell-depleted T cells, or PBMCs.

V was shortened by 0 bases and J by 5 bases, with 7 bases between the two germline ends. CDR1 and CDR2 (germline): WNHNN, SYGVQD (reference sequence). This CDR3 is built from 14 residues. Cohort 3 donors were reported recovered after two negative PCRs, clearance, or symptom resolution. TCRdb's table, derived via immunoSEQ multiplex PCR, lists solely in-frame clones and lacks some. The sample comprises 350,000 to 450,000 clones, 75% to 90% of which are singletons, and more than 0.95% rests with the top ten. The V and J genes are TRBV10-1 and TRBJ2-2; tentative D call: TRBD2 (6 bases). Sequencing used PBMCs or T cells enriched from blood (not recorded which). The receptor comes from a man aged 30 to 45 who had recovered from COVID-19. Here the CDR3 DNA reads TGCGCCAGCAGTGAGTCGGCGGGAACCGGGGAGCTGTTTTTT. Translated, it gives CASSESAGTGELFF.